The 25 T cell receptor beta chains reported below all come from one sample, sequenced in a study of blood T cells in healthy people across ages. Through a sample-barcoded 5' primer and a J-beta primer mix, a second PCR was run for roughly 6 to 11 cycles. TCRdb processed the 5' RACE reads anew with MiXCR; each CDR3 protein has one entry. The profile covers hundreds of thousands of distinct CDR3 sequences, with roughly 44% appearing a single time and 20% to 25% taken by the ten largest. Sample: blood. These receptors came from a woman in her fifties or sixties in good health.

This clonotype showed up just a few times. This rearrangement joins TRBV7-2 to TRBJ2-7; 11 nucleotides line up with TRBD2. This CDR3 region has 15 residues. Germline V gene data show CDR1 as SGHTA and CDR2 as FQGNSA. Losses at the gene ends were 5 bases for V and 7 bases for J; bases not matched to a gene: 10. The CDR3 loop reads CASSTGTSGNNEQYF. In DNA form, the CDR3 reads TGTGCCAGCAGCACAGGGACTAGCGGAAACAATGAGCAGTACTTC.

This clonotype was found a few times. The CDR3 reads CASSGKDTQYF. DNA for the CDR3: TGTGCCAGCAGTGGGAAAGATACGCAGTATTTT. V usage is TRBV2 and J usage is TRBJ2-3, with no clear D. CDR1 SNHLY and CDR2 FYNNEI come from the germline V gene. The CDR3 runs to 11 residues. V dropped 4 bases and J dropped 5 bases, with 4 bases sitting between them.

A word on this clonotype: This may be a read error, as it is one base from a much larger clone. The CDR3 DNA is TGTGCCAGCAGCTTAGCGGGGAACAATGAGCAGTACTTC. It yields the protein CASSLAGNNEQYF. The chain uses TRBV7-2 and TRBJ2-7; D ambiguous. Germline loops: CDR1 SGHTA, CDR2 FQGNSA. V lost 0 bases to trimming and J lost 7 bases, with 10 bases between them. This CDR3 has 13 residues.

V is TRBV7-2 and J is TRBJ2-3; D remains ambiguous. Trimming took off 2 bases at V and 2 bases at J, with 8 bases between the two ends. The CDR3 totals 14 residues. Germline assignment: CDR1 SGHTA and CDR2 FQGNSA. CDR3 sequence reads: CASSLPGDTDTQYF. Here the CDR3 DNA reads TGTGCCAGCAGCTTACCAGGAGACACAGATACGCAGTATTTT.

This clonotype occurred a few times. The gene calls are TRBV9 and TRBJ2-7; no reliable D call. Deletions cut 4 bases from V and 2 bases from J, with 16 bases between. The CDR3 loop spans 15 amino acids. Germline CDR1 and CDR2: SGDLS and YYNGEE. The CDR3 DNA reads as TGTGCCAGCAGCCCGAGACCCTTGGGAACCTACGAGCAGTACTTC. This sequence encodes CASSPRPLGTYEQYF.

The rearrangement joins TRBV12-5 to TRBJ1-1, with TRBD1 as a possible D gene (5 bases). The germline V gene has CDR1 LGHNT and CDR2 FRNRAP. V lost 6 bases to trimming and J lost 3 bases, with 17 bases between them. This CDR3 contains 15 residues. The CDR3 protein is CASGPGGPGDTEAFF. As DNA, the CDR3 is TGTGCTAGTGGACCGGGAGGGCCGGGGGACACTGAAGCTTTCTTT.

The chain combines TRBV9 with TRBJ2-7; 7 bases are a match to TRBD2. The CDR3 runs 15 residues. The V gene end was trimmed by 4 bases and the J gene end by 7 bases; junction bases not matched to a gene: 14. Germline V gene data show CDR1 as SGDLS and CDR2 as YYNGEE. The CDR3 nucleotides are TGTGCCAGCAGCTCCCCTGGGAGGGTGGGGAGTGAGCAGTACTTC. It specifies CASSSPGRVGSEQYF.

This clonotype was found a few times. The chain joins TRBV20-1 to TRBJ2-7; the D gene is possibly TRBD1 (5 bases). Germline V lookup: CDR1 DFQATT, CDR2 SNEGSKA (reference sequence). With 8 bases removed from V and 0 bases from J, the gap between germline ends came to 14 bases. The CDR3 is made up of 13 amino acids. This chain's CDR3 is CSRRQPSSYEQYF. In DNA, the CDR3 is TGCAGTCGTCGACAGCCCAGCTCCTACGAGCAGTACTTC.

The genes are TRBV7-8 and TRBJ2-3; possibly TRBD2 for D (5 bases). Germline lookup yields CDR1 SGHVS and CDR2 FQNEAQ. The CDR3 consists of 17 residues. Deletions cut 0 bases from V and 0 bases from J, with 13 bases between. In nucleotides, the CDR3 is TGTGCCAGCAGCTTAGCTTTCGCGACTATGAGCACAGATACGCAGTATTTT. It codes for CASSLAFATMSTDTQYF.

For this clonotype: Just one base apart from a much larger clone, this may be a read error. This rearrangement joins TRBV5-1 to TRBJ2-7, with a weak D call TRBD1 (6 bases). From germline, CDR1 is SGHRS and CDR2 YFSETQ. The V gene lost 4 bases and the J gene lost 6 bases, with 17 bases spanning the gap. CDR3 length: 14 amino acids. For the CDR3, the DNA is TGCGCCAGCAGCGTGGTGGGACACCCGTCCGAGCAGTACTTC. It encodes CASSVVGHPSEQYF.

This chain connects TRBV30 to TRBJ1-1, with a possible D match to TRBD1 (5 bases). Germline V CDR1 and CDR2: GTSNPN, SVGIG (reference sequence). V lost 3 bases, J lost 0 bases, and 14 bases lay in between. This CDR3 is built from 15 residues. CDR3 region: CAWSGGTEMNTEAFF. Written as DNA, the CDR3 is TGTGCCTGGAGCGGGGGGACGGAGATGAACACTGAAGCTTTCTTT.

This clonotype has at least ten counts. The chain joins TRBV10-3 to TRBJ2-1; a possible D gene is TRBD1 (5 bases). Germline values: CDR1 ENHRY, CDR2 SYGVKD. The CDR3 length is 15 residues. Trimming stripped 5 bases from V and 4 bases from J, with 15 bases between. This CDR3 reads CAISQQDQKYNEQFF. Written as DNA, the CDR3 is TGTGCCATCAGTCAACAGGACCAAAAATACAATGAGCAGTTCTTC.

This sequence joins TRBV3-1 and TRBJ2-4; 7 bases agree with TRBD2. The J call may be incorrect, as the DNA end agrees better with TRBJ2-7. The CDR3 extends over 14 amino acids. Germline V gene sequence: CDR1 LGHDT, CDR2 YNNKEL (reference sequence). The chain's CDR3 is CASSQDLLAYEQYF. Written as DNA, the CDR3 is TGTGCCAGCAGCCAAGACCTACTAGCGTACGAGCAGTACTTC.

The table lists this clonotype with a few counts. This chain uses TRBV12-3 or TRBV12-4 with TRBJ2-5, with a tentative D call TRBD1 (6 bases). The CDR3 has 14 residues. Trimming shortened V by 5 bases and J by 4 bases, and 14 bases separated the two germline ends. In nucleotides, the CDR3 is TGTGCCAGCAGTACCCGCGGACAGACAGAGACCCAGTACTTC. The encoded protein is CASSTRGQTETQYF.

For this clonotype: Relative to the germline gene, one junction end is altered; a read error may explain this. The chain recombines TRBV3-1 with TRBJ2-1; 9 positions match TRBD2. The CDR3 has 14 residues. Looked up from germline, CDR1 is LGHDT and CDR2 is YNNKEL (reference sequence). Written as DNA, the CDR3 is TGTGCCAGCAGACAACTAGCGGGCTACACTGAGCAGTTCTTC. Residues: CASRQLAGYTEQFF.

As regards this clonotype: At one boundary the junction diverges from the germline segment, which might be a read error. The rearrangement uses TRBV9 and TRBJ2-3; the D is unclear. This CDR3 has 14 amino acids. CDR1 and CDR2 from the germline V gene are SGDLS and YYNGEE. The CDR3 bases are TGTGCCAGCAGCGTAGAGTTCCGCTCGGATATGCAGTATTTT. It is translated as CASSVEFRSDMQYF.

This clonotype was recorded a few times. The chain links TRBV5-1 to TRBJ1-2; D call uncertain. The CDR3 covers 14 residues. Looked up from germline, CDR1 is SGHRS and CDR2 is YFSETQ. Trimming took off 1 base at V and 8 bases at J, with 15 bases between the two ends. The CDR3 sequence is CASSLMQAHDGYTF. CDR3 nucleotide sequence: TGCGCCAGCAGCTTGATGCAGGCTCATGACGGCTACACCTTC.

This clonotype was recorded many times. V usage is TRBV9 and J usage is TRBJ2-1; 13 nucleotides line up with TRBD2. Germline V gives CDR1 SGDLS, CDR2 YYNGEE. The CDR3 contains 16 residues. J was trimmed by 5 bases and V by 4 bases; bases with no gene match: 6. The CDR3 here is CASSSGTSGTHNEQFF. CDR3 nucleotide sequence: TGTGCCAGCAGCTCAGGGACTAGCGGGACACACAATGAGCAGTTCTTC.

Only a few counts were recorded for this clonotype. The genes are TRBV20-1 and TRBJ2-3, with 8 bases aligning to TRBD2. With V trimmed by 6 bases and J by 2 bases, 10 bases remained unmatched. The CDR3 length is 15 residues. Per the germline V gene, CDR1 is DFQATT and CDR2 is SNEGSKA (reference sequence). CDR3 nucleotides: TGCAGTGCCGGGTCGGGAGGGGGTGACACAGATACGCAGTATTTT. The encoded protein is CSAGSGGGDTDTQYF.

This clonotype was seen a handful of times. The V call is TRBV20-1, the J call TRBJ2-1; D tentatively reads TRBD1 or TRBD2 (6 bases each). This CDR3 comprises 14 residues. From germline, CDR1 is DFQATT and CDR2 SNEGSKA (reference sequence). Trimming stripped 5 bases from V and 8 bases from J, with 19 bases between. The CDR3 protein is CSALRDSPGDEQFF. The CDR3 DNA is TGCAGTGCTCTTCGGGACTCCCCAGGGGATGAGCAGTTCTTC.

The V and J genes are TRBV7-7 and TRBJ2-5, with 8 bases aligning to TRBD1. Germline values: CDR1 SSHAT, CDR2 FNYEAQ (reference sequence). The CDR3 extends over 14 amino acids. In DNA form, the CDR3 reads TGTACTAGCAGCCCGAAGACAGGGGCGGAGACCCAGTACTTC. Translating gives CTSSPKTGAETQYF.

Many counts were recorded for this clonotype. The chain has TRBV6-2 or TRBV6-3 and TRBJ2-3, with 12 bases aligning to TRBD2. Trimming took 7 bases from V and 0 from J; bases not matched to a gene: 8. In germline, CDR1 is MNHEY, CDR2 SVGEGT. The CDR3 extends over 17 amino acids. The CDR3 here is CASTDRGTSGSTDTQYF. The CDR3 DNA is TGTGCCAGCACCGATCGAGGGACTAGCGGGAGCACAGATACGCAGTATTTT.

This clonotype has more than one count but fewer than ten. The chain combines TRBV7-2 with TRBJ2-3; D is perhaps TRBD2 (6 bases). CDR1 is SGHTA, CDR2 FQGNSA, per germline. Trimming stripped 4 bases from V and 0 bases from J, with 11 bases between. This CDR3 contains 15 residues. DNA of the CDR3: TGTGCCAGCAGCTCGCCACGGGGGAGCACAGATACGCAGTATTTT. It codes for CASSSPRGSTDTQYF.

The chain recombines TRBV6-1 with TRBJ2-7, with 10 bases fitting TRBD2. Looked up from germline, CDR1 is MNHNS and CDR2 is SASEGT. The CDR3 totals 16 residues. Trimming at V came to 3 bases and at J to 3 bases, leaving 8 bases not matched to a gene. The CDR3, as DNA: TGTGCCAGCAGTGACACCCGACTAGCGGGTAACTACGAGCAGTACTTC. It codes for CASSDTRLAGNYEQYF.

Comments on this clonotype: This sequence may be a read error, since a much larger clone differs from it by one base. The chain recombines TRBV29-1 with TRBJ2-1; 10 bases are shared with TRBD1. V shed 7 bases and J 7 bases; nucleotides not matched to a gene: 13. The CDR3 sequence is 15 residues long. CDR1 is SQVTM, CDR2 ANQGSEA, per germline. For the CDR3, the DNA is TGCAGCGACTCAAGGGGACAGGGGACTCCAAATGAGCAGTTCTTC. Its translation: CSDSRGQGTPNEQFF.